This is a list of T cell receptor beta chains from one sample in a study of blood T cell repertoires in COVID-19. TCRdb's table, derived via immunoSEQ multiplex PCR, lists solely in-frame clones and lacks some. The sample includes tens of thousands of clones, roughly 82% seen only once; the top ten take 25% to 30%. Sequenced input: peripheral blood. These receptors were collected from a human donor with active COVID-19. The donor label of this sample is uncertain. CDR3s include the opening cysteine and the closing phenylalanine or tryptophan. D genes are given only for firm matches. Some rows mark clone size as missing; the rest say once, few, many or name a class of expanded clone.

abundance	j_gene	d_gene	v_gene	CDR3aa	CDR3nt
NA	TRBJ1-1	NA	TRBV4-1	CASSGPLKNTEAFF	TGCGCCAGCAGCGGGCCTTTAAAGAACACTGAAGCTTTCTTT
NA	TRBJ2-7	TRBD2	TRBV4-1	CASSRTSGRTPYEQYF	TGCGCCAGCAGTCGGACTAGCGGGCGAACTCCCTACGAGCAGTACTTC
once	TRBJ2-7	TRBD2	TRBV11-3	CASSPPSSLLAGYYEQYF	TGTGCCAGCAGCCCCCCGTCATCCCTCCTAGCGGGCTACTACGAGCAGTACTTC
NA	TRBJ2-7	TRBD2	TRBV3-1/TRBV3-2	CASSHDPGGSYEQYF	TGTGCCAGCAGCCATGATCCCGGGGGGTCCTACGAGCAGTACTTC
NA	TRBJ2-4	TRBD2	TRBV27	CASSLGGRAAGAKNIQYF	TGTGCCAGCAGTTTAGGCGGGAGGGCCGCCGGAGCCAAAAACATTCAGTACTTC
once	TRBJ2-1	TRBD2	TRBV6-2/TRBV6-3	CASSYAGGRVYNEQFF	TGTGCCAGCAGTTACGCCGGCGGGAGGGTTTACAATGAGCAGTTCTTC
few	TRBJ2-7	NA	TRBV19	CASSKQVSSYEQYF	TGTGCCAGTAGTAAACAGGTTAGCTCCTACGAGCAGTACTTC
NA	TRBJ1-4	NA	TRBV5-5	CASSRGFTTNEKLFF	TGTGCCAGCAGTAGGGGCTTCACAACTAATGAAAAACTGTTTTTT
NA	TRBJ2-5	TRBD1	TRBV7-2	CASSPRGQERETQYF	TGTGCCAGCAGCCCTAGAGGACAGGAACGGGAGACCCAGTACTTC
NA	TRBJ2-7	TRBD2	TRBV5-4	CASSQQLSGGNYEQYF	TGTGCCAGCAGCCAACAGCTGAGCGGGGGGAACTACGAGCAGTACTTC
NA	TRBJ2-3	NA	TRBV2	CASSDWASSTDTQYF	TGTGCCAGCAGTGACTGGGCGAGTAGCACAGATACGCAGTATTTT
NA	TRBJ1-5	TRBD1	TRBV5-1	CASSSRDRGGVGNQPQHF	TGCGCCAGCAGCTCCCGGGACAGGGGGGGAGTTGGCAATCAGCCCCAGCATTTT
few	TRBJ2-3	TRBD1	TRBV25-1	CASRSGQGSTTDTQYF	TGTGCCAGCAGGAGCGGACAGGGGAGTACTACAGATACGCAGTATTTT
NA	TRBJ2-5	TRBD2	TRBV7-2	CAGGASGTQETQYF	TGTGCCGGGGGGGCTAGCGGGACCCAAGAGACCCAGTACTTC
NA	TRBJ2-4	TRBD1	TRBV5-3	CARIVAYDRDAKNIQYF	TGTGCCAGAATCGTAGCTTATGACAGGGACGCCAAAAACATTCAGTACTTC
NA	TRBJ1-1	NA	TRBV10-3	CAISEGDEAFF	TGTGCCATCAGTGAAGGGGATGAAGCTTTCTTT
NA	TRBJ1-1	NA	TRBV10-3	CAIREQGRGSEAFF	TGTGCCATCAGGGAACAGGGTAGAGGATCTGAAGCTTTCTTT
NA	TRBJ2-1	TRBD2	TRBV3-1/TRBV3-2	CASSLSGGHSHEQFF	TGTGCCAGCAGCCTCAGCGGGGGCCACTCACATGAGCAGTTCTTC
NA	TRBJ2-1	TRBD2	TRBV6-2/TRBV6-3	CASSREGSYNEQFF	TGTGCCAGCAGTAGGGAGGGCTCCTACAATGAGCAGTTCTTC
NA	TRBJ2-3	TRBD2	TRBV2	CAGGGNADTQYF	TGTGCCGGGGGGGGGAATGCGGATACGCAGTATTTT
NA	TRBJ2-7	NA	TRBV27	CASRSTVTGSYEQYF	TGTGCCAGCCGTAGTACCGTGACAGGATCCTACGAGCAGTACTTC
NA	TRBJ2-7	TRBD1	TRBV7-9	CASSLAEGQGAKYF	TGTGCCAGCAGCTTAGCGGAAGGACAGGGGGCCAAGTACTTC
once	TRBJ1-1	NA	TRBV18	CASSPTGNTEAFF	TGTGCCAGCTCACCTACAGGGAACACTGAAGCTTTCTTT
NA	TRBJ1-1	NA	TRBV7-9	CASSSGGSFSEAFF	TGTGCCAGCAGCTCCGGGGGGTCATTTTCTGAAGCTTTCTTT
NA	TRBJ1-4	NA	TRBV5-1	CASSLRGTDEKLFF	TGCGCCAGCAGCTTGCGGGGGACCGATGAAAAACTGTTTTTT
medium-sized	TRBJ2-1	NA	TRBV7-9	CASSLTQGDNEQFF	TGTGCCAGCAGCTTAACACAGGGAGACAATGAGCAGTTCTTC
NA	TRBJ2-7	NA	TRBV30	CAGVGRLSPYEQYF	TGTGCCGGGGTAGGGAGACTCAGCCCCTACGAGCAGTACTTC
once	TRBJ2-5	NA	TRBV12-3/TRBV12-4	CASSPGEETQYF	TGTGCCAGCAGCCCAGGGGAAGAGACCCAGTACTTC
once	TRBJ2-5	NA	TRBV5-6	CASSSQQVQETQYF	TGTGCCAGCAGCTCCCAGCAGGTTCAAGAGACCCAGTACTTC
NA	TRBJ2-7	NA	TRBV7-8	CASLGSYEQYF	TGTGCCAGCCTAGGTTCCTACGAGCAGTACTTC
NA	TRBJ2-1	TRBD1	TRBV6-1	CASSDGQGARNEQFF	TGTGCCAGCAGTGACGGACAGGGGGCGCGGAATGAGCAGTTCTTC
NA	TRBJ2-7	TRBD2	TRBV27	CASSSRTTRGVRRKEQYF	TGTGCCAGCAGTTCCAGAACAACACGGGGGGTCCGTAGGAAAGAGCAGTACTTC
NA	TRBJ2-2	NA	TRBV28	CASSWRDHTGELFF	TGTGCCAGCAGTTGGCGGGATCACACCGGGGAGCTGTTTTTT
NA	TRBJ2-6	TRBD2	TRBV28	CASTRPTGRVTFSGANVLTF	TGTGCCAGCACGCGTCCGACCGGGAGGGTAACTTTCTCTGGGGCCAACGTCCTGACTTTC
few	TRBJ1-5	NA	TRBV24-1	CATSGQDYSNQPQHF	TGTGCCACCAGTGGGCAGGACTATAGCAATCAGCCCCAGCATTTT
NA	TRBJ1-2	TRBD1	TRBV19	CASGNRGRSDYGYTF	TGTGCCAGTGGGAACAGGGGGCGCTCAGACTATGGCTACACCTTC
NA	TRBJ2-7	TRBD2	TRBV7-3	CASSLGLACPRYEQYF	TGTGCCAGCAGCTTAGGACTAGCGTGCCCTCGCTACGAGCAGTACTTC
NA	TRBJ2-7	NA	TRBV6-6	CASSRVGSYRGSYEQYF	TGTGCCAGCAGTCGAGTCGGGAGTTACAGGGGCTCCTACGAGCAGTACTTC
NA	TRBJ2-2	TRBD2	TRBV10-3	CAISERGTSRNTGELFF	TGTGCCATCAGTGAGAGGGGGACTAGCAGGAACACCGGGGAGCTGTTTTTT
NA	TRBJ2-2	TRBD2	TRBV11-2	CASTLSLAATGELFF	TGTGCCAGCACCCTCTCTCTAGCGGCGACCGGGGAGCTGTTTTTT
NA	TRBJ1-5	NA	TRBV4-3	CASSQDGGSQPQHF	TGCGCCAGCAGCCAAGATGGCGGTAGTCAGCCCCAGCATTTT
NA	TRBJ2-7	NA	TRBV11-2	CASSQQASGGEQYF	TGTGCCAGCAGTCAACAGGCCTCGGGTGGCGAGCAGTACTTC
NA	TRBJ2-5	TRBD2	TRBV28	CASRPSGGRETQYF	TGTGCCAGCAGACCCTCGGGGGGGCGAGAGACCCAGTACTTC
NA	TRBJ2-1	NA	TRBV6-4	CASSDPGSYNEQFF	TGTGCCAGCAGTGACCCAGGGTCCTACAATGAGCAGTTCTTC
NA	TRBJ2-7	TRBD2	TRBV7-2	CASSLTRLAGGEQYF	TGTGCCAGCAGCTTAACCAGACTAGCGGGAGGCGAGCAGTACTTC